These 10 T cell receptor beta chains share one sample of origin, sequenced in a study of response to subunit inactivated influenza vaccine. TCRdb analysed the RT-PCR reads with MiXCR anew, one entry per CDR3 protein. The repertoire has hundreds of thousands of distinct CDR3 sequences, 11% to 15% of them found once; the top ten carry roughly 6.4%. Specimen: PBMCs from blood, collected approximately 15 days before vaccination. These receptors came from a man over 45 who received an inactivated influenza vaccine.

This clonotype showed up just a few times. This chain connects TRBV11-2 to TRBJ2-1, with TRBD2 identical over 9 bases. Germline V gene lookup returns CDR1 SGHAT and CDR2 FQNNGV. The CDR3 has 14 amino acids. V was pared by 3 bases and J by 7 bases, with 4 bases of the junction left unmatched. CDR3 protein: CASSFAGGGNEQFF. CDR3 sequence (DNA): TGTGCCAGCAGCTTTGCGGGAGGGGGTAATGAGCAGTTCTTC.

This clonotype was seen a handful of times. The chain has TRBV24-1 and TRBJ2-2; TRBD1 aligns across 7 bases. The CDR3 is 15 amino acids. J was trimmed by 2 bases and V by 5 bases; bases with no gene match: 4. Germline values: CDR1 KGHDR, CDR2 SFDVKD. The CDR3 region is CATSGPGGNTGELFF. CDR3 nucleotides: TGTGCCACCAGTGGGCCAGGGGGTAACACCGGGGAGCTGTTTTTT.

This clonotype has a handful of counts. The J gene is TRBJ2-7, the V gene TRBV9, with D perhaps TRBD1 (6 bases). The CDR3 contains 13 residues. V was trimmed by 0 bases and J by 7 bases, leaving 11 bases between them. Germline CDR1 is SGDLS and CDR2 is YYNGEE. The CDR3 is CASSVGQVEEQYF. In nucleotides, the CDR3 is TGTGCCAGCAGCGTAGGACAGGTCGAAGAGCAGTACTTC.

There are a few counts of this clonotype. The chain recombines TRBV9 with TRBJ1-2; 10 nucleotides align to TRBD1. The CDR3 length is 14 residues. In germline, CDR1 is SGDLS, CDR2 YYNGEE. V trimming: 5 bases; J trimming: 6 bases; junction bases outside the gene matches: 7. Written as DNA, the CDR3 is TGTGCCAGCAGTCCGACAGGGGGCGGCGATGGCTACACCTTC. As protein: CASSPTGGGDGYTF.

This clonotype has just a few counts. The chain carries TRBV7-2 and TRBJ1-3, with D hard to call. Trimming took off 7 bases at V and 0 bases at J, with 13 bases between the two ends. The length of the CDR3 is 15 residues. Germline values: CDR1 SGHTA, CDR2 FQGNSA. CDR3 in DNA: TGTGCCAGCACCCAAGGATTCGCCTCTGGAAACACCATATATTTT. Translation: CASTQGFASGNTIYF.

The chain is built from TRBV29-1 and TRBJ2-6, with 7 bases that match TRBD1. Trimming removed 0 bases from V and 9 bases from J; junction bases left unmatched: 5. CDR3 length: 14 residues. From germline, CDR1 is SQVTM and CDR2 ANQGSEA. CDR3 region: CSVEENRGGNVLTF. The CDR3 nucleotides read TGCAGCGTTGAAGAGAACAGGGGCGGCAACGTCCTGACTTTC.

V usage is TRBV7-9 and J usage is TRBJ2-1; tentative D call: TRBD1 (6 bases). The CDR3 is 14 residues long. Germline lookup yields CDR1 SEHNR and CDR2 FQNEAQ (reference sequence). V was cut by 1 base and J by 5 bases, with 9 bases left in between. CDR3 residues: CASSLGTVNNEQFF. Written as DNA, the CDR3 is TGTGCCAGCAGCTTAGGGACAGTTAACAATGAGCAGTTCTTC.

The gene calls are TRBV30 and TRBJ2-5; 9 nucleotides align to TRBD1. The CDR3 covers 15 residues. V shed 0 bases and J 5 bases; nucleotides not matched to a gene: 7. Germline V gene data show CDR1 as GTSNPN and CDR2 as SVGIG (reference sequence). DNA for the CDR3: TGTGCCTGGAGTGTGGAGGGACAGGGATGGGAGACCCAGTACTTC. It yields the protein CAWSVEGQGWETQYF.

V and J are TRBV5-1 and TRBJ2-5; no clear D gene. The germline gives CDR1 SGHRS, CDR2 YFSETQ. The CDR3 is 14 amino acids. Trimming pared 0 bases from V and 6 bases from J, leaving 12 bases between. The CDR3 coding sequence is TGCGCCAGCAGCTTGGGGTATGGGATACAGACCCAGTACTTC. This gives the protein CASSLGYGIQTQYF.

This clonotype was seen many times. The V call is TRBV14, the J call TRBJ2-1; possible D gene TRBD2, 6 bases. Germline lookup yields CDR1 SGHDN and CDR2 FVKESK. The CDR3 runs 16 residues. The V gene lost 6 bases and the J gene lost 7 bases, with 22 bases spanning the gap. Here the CDR3 reads CASRRGSKEIVNEQFF. The CDR3 nucleotides are TGTGCCAGCAGACGGGGGAGTAAAGAGATTGTGAATGAGCAGTTCTTC.